The sequence of this TCR beta chain was determined in a study of blood T cell repertoires in COVID-19. Germline loops: CDR1 MNHNS, CDR2 SASEGT. After removal of 1 base from V and 2 bases from J, the junction contained 2 bases not matched to a gene. The CDR3 is 14 amino acids. The protocol was immunoSEQ multiplex PCR, while the TCRdb copy is restricted to in-frame clones and leaves out a portion. The sample shows 70,000 to 85,000 clones, roughly 90% of them seen only once. The TCR sequence derives from a human donor in a cohort sampled during active COVID-19. Sequencing was performed on peripheral blood. J is TRBJ2-7 and V is TRBV6-1; 7 nucleotides line up with TRBD1. CDR3 sequence (DNA): TGTGCCAGCAGTGAAGGGACAGGTCCCTACGAGCAGTACTTC. Translating it yields CASSEGTGPYEQYF.